This T cell receptor beta chain was retrieved from a study of blood T cells in healthy people across ages (dated by TCRdb to 2013 to 2016). Notes on the research overall: In model experiments, roughly one uniquely barcoded TCR beta cDNA molecule per two T cells was captured by template switching. To track age-related changes in TCR beta repertoire diversity, the study relied on deep sequencing normalized with unique cDNA molecular identifiers. Donors were grouped into four age groups: young (average roughly 16 years), middle-aged (39), aged (about 60) and long-lived (just over 80). For two donors (one aged 18 to 29 and one aged 80 or older), the study analyzed two additional independent replicas of 1 million unique cDNA reads from the same blood draw. To avoid experimental bias, donors of different ages were distributed randomly across sequencing lanes. The paper's findings and limits, for the study overall: The CMV infection status of donors was not known, potentially confounding age-related changes in expanded clonotypes. As age increased, observed TCR beta diversity per million T cells dropped in a roughly linear way, and a significant reduction was already evident by age around 41. Observed TCR beta diversity correlated strongly with the percentage of naive T cells measured by flow cytometry. Bulk unsorted PBMC profiling prevented conclusive comparison of naive and antigen-experienced compartments. Total diversity estimates from one million sequenced T cells were considered lower bounds and underestimates. Compared with the aged group, more naive CD4+ T cells, fewer expanded clones and increased TCR diversity were shown by the long-lived group, suggesting age selection.

The library was produced with 5' RACE. Sequencing was performed on an Illumina HiSeq 2500. The second PCR ran for about 6 to 12 cycles and used a J-beta primer mix along with a sample-barcoded 5' primer. A unique molecular identifier was introduced onto each TCR beta cDNA molecule by a template-switch 5' adaptor carrying 12 random nucleotides. Each sample yielded at least 3 million CDR3-containing paired-end reads. All of the RNA was converted into first-strand cDNA using the Mint cDNA synthesis kit, with a TRBC-specific oligonucleotide serving as the primer. All cDNA was treated with uracil-DNA glycosylase and then went through a first 18-cycle PCR with the universal primers M1SS and BC2_uni_R. Concerning the study's data processing: For normalization, 1 million high-quality reads were randomly selected from each sample, with every read carrying a distinct molecular identifier. Reads sharing molecular identifiers were discarded rather than binned into consensus sequences. CDR3 identification, clonotype clustering and error correction used MiTCR with a Q25 quality threshold and the strictest error-elimination algorithm. A nonparametric unseen species model using Euler transformation provided a lower-bound estimate of total TCR beta diversity. TCRdb applied fastp at Q25 and MiXCR to the public reads, then kept only in-frame beta chains. Identical CDR3 protein sequences are pooled into one entry, listed with their most common genes and DNA. The V and J calls reflect TCRdb's pipeline rather than the authors' work. This sample gives over 1,500,000 distinct CDR3 sequences in total; 49% of them show up just once. Together, the top ten hold 2.1% of the sample.

Deletion took 4 bases off V and 4 bases off J, with a span of 13 bases between the germline ends. The CDR3 covers 14 residues, taking in both the cysteine and the phenylalanine. CDR3 DNA is the only sequence kept; it has 42 bases, read in frame from the first base. The germline V gene (reference sequence) supplies CDR1 LGHDT and CDR2 YNNKEL. This clonotype was found a few times. Its recognized antigen is unknown. Base qualities were left out, and no much larger clone turns up one base away. Systemically healthy Caucasian individuals from Russia, 39 in total and aged 6 to 90 years, were included as donors. Each donor gave ten milliliters of peripheral blood, collected into EDTA-treated Vacutainer tubes. Ficoll-Paque density-gradient centrifugation was used to isolate PBMCs, with at least 6.5 million per sample. Trizol reagent was used to extract total RNA from the PBMCs, yielding at least 6 micrograms per sample. The percentages of naive CD45RAhigh/CD27high T cells were determined by flow cytometry on a PBMC aliquot from every donor.

Sequencing was carried out using blood. Rearrangement joined TRBV3-1 to TRBJ2-5; the D gene cannot be resolved reliably. This TCR was recovered from a woman in her thirties or forties in good health. The DNA sequence is TGTGCCAGCAGCCTTTTGGACGTAAGAGAGACCCAGTACTTC. Translation gives CASSLLDVRETQYF.